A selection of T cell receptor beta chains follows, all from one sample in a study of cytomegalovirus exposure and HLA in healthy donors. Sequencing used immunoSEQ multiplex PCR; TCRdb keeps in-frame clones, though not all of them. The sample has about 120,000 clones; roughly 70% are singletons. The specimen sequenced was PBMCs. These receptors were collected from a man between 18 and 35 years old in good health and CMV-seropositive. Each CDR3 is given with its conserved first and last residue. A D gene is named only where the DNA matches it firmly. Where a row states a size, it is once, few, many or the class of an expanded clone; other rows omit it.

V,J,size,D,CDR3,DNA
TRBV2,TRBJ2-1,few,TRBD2,CASSPTGTSGGAGEQFF,TGTGCCAGCAGTCCTACCGGGACTAGCGGGGGGGCCGGTGAGCAGTTCTTC
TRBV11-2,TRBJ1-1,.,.,CASSSGTGGTEAFF,TGTGCCAGCAGCTCAGGGACGGGGGGCACTGAAGCTTTCTTT
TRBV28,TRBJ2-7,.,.,CASSLFTGKGQYF,TGTGCCAGCAGTTTATTCACAGGGAAGGGGCAGTACTTC
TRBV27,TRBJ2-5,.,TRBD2,CASAGRGGFETQYF,TGTGCCAGTGCGGGCCGCGGGGGATTTGAGACCCAGTACTTC
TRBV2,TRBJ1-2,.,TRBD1,CASSPGTGFWGYTF,TGTGCCAGCAGCCCCGGGACAGGGTTCTGGGGCTACACCTTC
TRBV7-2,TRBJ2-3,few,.,CASSSYTDTQYF,TGTGCCAGCAGCTCCTACACAGATACGCAGTATTTT
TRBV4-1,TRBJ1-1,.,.,CASSQGPGSENTEAFF,TGCGCCAGCAGCCAAGGTCCAGGGTCTGAGAACACTGAAGCTTTCTTT
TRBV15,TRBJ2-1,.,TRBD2,CATSREGRDYYNEQFF,TGTGCCACCAGCAGAGAAGGACGGGACTATTACAATGAGCAGTTCTTC
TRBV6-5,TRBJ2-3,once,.,CASSTGVGGQYF,TGTGCCAGCAGTACGGGCGTGGGGGGGCAGTATTTT
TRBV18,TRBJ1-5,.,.,CASSQGQNSNQPQHF,TGTGCCAGCTCTCAAGGACAGAATAGCAATCAGCCCCAGCATTTT
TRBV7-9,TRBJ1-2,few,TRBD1,CASSFLRDRVYGYTF,TGTGCCAGCAGCTTCCTTCGGGACAGGGTCTATGGCTACACCTTC
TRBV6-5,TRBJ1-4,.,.,CASLDATNEKLFF,TGTGCCAGTTTAGATGCAACTAATGAAAAACTGTTTTTT
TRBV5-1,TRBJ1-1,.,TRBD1,CASSEGTGGTEAFF,TGCGCCAGCAGCGAAGGGACAGGAGGGACTGAAGCTTTCTTT
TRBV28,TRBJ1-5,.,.,CASSLLIEPQHF,TGTGCCAGCAGTTTGCTTATAGAGCCCCAGCATTTT
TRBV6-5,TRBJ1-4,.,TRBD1,CASSYSIRVGGGKLFF,TGTGCCAGCAGTTACTCGATCCGGGTAGGGGGCGGAAAACTGTTTTTT
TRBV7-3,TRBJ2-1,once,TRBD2,CASSLFGTSGLNEQFF,TGTGCCAGCAGCTTATTTGGGACTAGCGGCTTAAATGAGCAGTTCTTC
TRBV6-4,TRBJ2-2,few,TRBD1,CASRETGQHTGELFF,TGTGCCAGCAGGGAGACAGGGCAGCACACCGGGGAGCTGTTTTTT
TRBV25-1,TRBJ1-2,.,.,CASSEYIGSSYGYTF,TGTGCCAGCAGTGAATATATCGGGTCTAGCTATGGCTACACCTTC
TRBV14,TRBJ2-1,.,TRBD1,CASSQLTGGSYNEQFF,TGTGCCAGCAGCCAACTCACAGGGGGCTCCTACAATGAGCAGTTCTTC
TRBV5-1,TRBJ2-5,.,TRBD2,CASSLGAGGYQETQYF,TGCGCCAGCAGCTTGGGCGCGGGAGGATACCAAGAGACCCAGTACTTC
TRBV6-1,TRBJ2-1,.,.,CASSEGRRWGPVNEQFF,TGTGCCAGCAGTGAAGGGCGGCGGTGGGGGCCGGTAAATGAGCAGTTCTTC
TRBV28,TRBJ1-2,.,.,CASSPILDSGYTF,TGTGCCAGCAGTCCTATCTTAGACAGTGGCTACACCTTC
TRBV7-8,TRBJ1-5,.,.,CASSPGMDSNQPQHF,TGTGCCAGCAGCCCCGGGATGGATAGCAATCAGCCCCAGCATTTT
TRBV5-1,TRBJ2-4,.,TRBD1,CACSPLSTGDDIQYF,TGCGCCTGCAGCCCTCTCAGCACAGGGGACGACATTCAGTACTTC
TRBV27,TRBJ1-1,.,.,CASTGYGRAFF,TGTGCCAGCACGGGATATGGCAGAGCTTTCTTT
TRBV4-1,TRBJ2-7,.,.,CASSQERDSYEQYF,TGCGCCAGCAGCCAAGAACGCGACTCCTACGAGCAGTACTTC
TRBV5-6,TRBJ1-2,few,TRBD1,CASSPGQGSDGYTF,TGTGCCAGCAGCCCCGGACAGGGGAGCGATGGCTACACCTTC
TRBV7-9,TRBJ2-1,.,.,CASSQSVGEQFF,TGTGCCAGCAGCCAATCCGTCGGTGAGCAGTTCTTC
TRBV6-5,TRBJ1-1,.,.,CASRGGGTEAFF,TGTGCCAGCAGGGGGGGAGGGACTGAAGCTTTCTTT
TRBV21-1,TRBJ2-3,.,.,CASSKGRGGLSTDTQYF,TGTGCCAGCAGCAAAGGACGGGGGGGGCTCTCGACAGATACGCAGTATTTT
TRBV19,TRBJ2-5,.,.,CASSIGGGSETQYF,TGTGCCAGTAGTATTGGCGGGGGCTCAGAGACCCAGTACTTC
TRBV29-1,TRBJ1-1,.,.,CSGGNAGRMNTEAFF,TGCAGCGGGGGGAATGCGGGACGAATGAACACTGAAGCTTTCTTT
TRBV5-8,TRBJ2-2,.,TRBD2,CASNRLRGADTGELFF,TGTGCCAGCAACCGCCTGCGGGGGGCCGACACCGGGGAGCTGTTTTTT
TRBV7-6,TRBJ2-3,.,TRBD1,CASSSGTGFVPQYF,TGTGCCAGCAGCTCCGGGACAGGGTTCGTTCCGCAGTATTTT
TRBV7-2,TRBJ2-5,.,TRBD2,CASSPRERGGQETQYF,TGTGCCAGCAGCCCCCGGGAGCGGGGGGGCCAAGAGACCCAGTACTTC